The source of this T cell receptor (beta chain) is a study of metastatic and nonmetastatic thyroid tumors. No treatment of any kind had been given to any patient before thyroid surgery. From the PCR reads, TCRdb re-called clones with MiXCR. Seen here are approximately 10,000 clones, about a third observed once, and the top ten hold under 25%. The CDR3 sequence is 16 residues long. V shed 1 base and J 9 bases; nucleotides not matched to a gene: 6. Germline V lookup: CDR1 MDHEN, CDR2 SYDVKM. This clone was recorded a few times. Sequences were obtained from tumor tissue. This clonotype originated in a female donor with papillary thyroid cancer or a benign thyroid nodule (not recorded which). Some clones in this sample may be carry-over from other donors' samples. The chain joins TRBV28 to TRBJ2-3, with 14 positions matching TRBD2. The CDR3 coding sequence is TGTGCCAGCAGTTTATATGGGACTAGCGGGAGCAGCACGCAGTATTTT. This encodes CASSLYGTSGSSTQYF.